This passage covers 12 T cell receptor beta chains from one sample sequenced in a study of OX40 agonist ivuxolimab in advanced cancers. Sequenced by immunoSEQ multiplex PCR; TCRdb stores in-frame clones only, minus some. The data contain 39,000 or so clones, 75% to 90% of them seen just once; the ten biggest clones take up over 10%. The specimen was CD4+ or CD8+ T cells sorted from blood, collected in a trial of the OX40 agonist ivuxolimab. Every receptor here comes from an adult with an advanced solid tumor such as melanoma, head and neck, liver or kidney cancer.

This sequence joins TRBV27 and TRBJ2-7; TRBD2 agrees at 8 bases. Germline-derived CDR1 and CDR2 are MNHEY and SMNVEV (reference sequence). With V trimmed by 3 bases and J by 1 base, 8 bases remained unmatched. The CDR3 has 16 amino acids. The CDR3 sequence: CASSLDWSGRSYEQYF. The CDR3 DNA sequence: TGTGCCAGCAGTTTGGATTGGAGCGGGAGATCCTACGAGCAGTACTTC.

In this sample, this clone turned up once. J is TRBJ2-7 and V is TRBV5-6, with TRBD2 as a possible D gene (5 bases). Germline CDR1 SGHDT, CDR2 YYEEEE. The germline V and J ends were trimmed by 4 bases and 2 bases, with 16 bases remaining between them. The CDR3 length is 15 residues. CDR3 nucleotides: TGTGCCAGCAGCCTGGGGAGAGGAAGAACCTACGAGCAGTACTTC. This gives the protein CASSLGRGRTYEQYF.

The genes are TRBV4-3 and TRBJ2-3; TRBD2 matches 11 bases. CDR1 and CDR2 from the germline V gene are LGHNA and YSLEER. The J segment lost 1 base and the V segment lost 1 base, leaving 7 bases of the junction unmatched. CDR3 size: 18 residues. CDR3 protein: CASSQGRLAGSRTDTQYF. The CDR3 DNA sequence: TGCGCCAGCAGCCAAGGTCGACTAGCGGGGAGCCGCACAGATACGCAGTATTTT.

The V call is TRBV25-1, the J call TRBJ1-3; D gene uncertain. The CDR3 runs 11 residues. Germline V gene sequence: CDR1 MGHDK, CDR2 SYGVNS. The V gene lost 8 bases and the J gene lost 4 bases, with 6 bases spanning the gap. The CDR3 bases are TGTGCCAGCGTGACAGGAAACACCATATATTTT. As protein: CASVTGNTIYF.

This clone has a handful of counts. V and J are TRBV4-1 and TRBJ1-6; TRBD1 matches at 8 bases. The V segment lost 0 bases and the J segment 9 bases; nucleotides outside the gene matches: 7. The CDR3 contains 16 residues. CDR1 and CDR2 from the germline V gene are MGHRA and YSYEKL. CDR3 bases: TGCGCCAGCAGCCAAGATCCCCAACAGGGGGGTTCACCCCTCCACTTT. This gives the protein CASSQDPQQGGSPLHF.

The V and J genes are TRBV11-2 and TRBJ2-3; D perhaps matches TRBD1 (5 bases). The CDR3 is 15 residues long. The V end was cut by 5 bases, the J end by 2 bases, with 14 bases between. Germline CDR1 is SGHAT and CDR2 is FQNNGV. In DNA, the CDR3 is TGTGCCAGCAGCCCCTTTGACAGAGACACAGATACGCAGTATTTT. This encodes CASSPFDRDTDTQYF.

This chain connects TRBV7-9 to TRBJ2-7; 9 positions match TRBD1. V lost 4 bases to trimming and J lost 4 bases; unmatched junction nucleotides: 17. Germline loops: CDR1 SEHNR, CDR2 FQNEAQ (reference sequence). This CDR3 is built from 18 residues. For the CDR3, the DNA is TGTGCCAGCAGCTCGGACAGGGGAGTAGGGGGAAGCCGATACGAGCAGTACTTC. This codes for CASSSDRGVGGSRYEQYF.

This clone was seen a few times. CDR3 sequence: CASSPKGGPGSPLHF. The CDR3, as DNA: TGTGCCAGCAGCCCTAAGGGGGGTCCGGGTTCACCCCTCCACTTT. The genes are TRBV28 and TRBJ1-6; tentatively, D is TRBD1 (6 bases). This CDR3 has 15 residues. The germline gives CDR1 MDHEN, CDR2 SYDVKM. The V gene lost 6 bases and the J gene lost 9 bases, with 18 bases spanning the gap.

The sample holds one count of this clone. This chain joins TRBV5-4 and TRBJ2-1; 7 nucleotides match TRBD1. The ends lost 3 bases at V and 4 bases at J; junction bases unmatched: 7. Germline V gene sequence: CDR1 SGHNT, CDR2 YYREEE (reference sequence). The CDR3 consists of 15 residues. The CDR3 sequence is CASSSRQGRYNEQFF. The CDR3 nucleotides read TGTGCCAGCAGCTCCCGACAGGGTAGATACAATGAGCAGTTCTTC.

The chain couples TRBV19 to TRBJ1-5, with 8 bases fitting TRBD1. V shed 9 bases and J 5 bases; nucleotides not matched to a gene: 3. Germline assignment: CDR1 LNHDA and CDR2 SQIVND (reference sequence). The CDR3 length is 12 residues. CDR3 sequence (DNA): TGTGCCAGCAACAGGGGGGATCAGCCCCAGCATTTT. It yields the protein CASNRGDQPQHF. Complete variable domain (other parts from reference TRBV19 and TRBJ1-5): DGGITQSPKYLFRKEGQNVTLSCEQNLNHDAMYWYRQDPGQGLRLIYYSQIVNDFQKGDIAEGYSVSREKKESFPLTVTSAQKNPTAFYLCASNRGDQPQHFGDGTRLSIL.

The CDR3 nucleotides read TGTGCCAGCAGCCGTGGCCCCAGCGGGAGGGGAGATACGCAGTATTTT. This translates into CASSRGPSGRGDTQYF. The chain uses TRBV7-8 and TRBJ2-3; TRBD2 agrees at 10 bases. The CDR3 totals 16 residues. The germline gives CDR1 SGHVS, CDR2 FQNEAQ. J gave up 5 bases and V 5 bases, and 10 bases lay outside the gene matches.

J is TRBJ1-2 and V is TRBV10-1; 7 bases match TRBD1. CDR3 length: 16 amino acids. Germline lookup yields CDR1 WNHNN and CDR2 SYGVQD (reference sequence). V was clipped by 6 bases and J by 5 bases; unmatched bases: 15. The CDR3 loop reads CASSNNNPTGAYGYTF. CDR3 sequence (DNA): TGCGCCAGCAGCAACAACAACCCAACAGGGGCTTATGGCTACACCTTC.